The T cell receptor beta chain under discussion was sequenced for a study of cytomegalovirus exposure and HLA in healthy donors. Study-level points and caveats: The study carried out a later analysis of TCR beta sequences. It associated about 15,000 of them with specific HLA alleles at a false discovery rate of 0.05.

V dropped 2 bases and J dropped 7 bases, with 14 bases sitting between them. The germline V gene encodes CDR1 KGHSY and CDR2 FQNENV. The CDR3 is made up of 14 amino acids. PCR was performed using 60 Vbeta and 13 Jbeta primers. The protocol was immunoSEQ multiplex PCR, while the TCRdb copy is restricted to in-frame clones and leaves out a portion. Of fewer than 150,000 clones in the sample, 70% to 80% were seen once. Turning to this clone: Its antigen is still unknown.

The source is a man aged 25-45 years in good health and CMV-seronegative. The sample consisted of PBMCs. The rearrangement joins TRBV16 to TRBJ2-5; perhaps TRBD1 as D (5 bases). The CDR3 region has the DNA TGTGCCAGCAGCCAAAGGGGTGAAACGGGGACCCAGTACTTC. Its protein is CASSQRGETGTQYF.